These 22 T cell receptor beta chains share one sample of origin, sequenced in a study of neurological immune-mediated disorders. Each CDR3 protein is one row after TCRdb ran MiXCR on the 5' RACE reads. Among about 58,000 distinct CDR3 sequences listed, roughly 3.5% were seen once. Source material: PBMCs. The receptors stem from a woman aged 55-69 years with multiple sclerosis.

This clonotype has ten or more counts. The chain couples TRBV9 to TRBJ2-3; 8 nucleotides match TRBD1. V shed 3 bases, J shed 6 bases, and the junction held 0 bases outside the gene matches. Per germline, CDR1 SGDLS and CDR2 YYNGEE. This CDR3 has 12 amino acids. The CDR3 is CASSAGGDTQYF. The CDR3 nucleotides read TGTGCCAGCAGCGCAGGGGGCGATACGCAGTATTTT.

This clonotype was recorded at least ten times. This chain uses TRBV7-2 with TRBJ2-3, with D unresolved. CDR3 length: 13 residues. The germline V and J ends were trimmed by 5 bases and 2 bases, with 8 bases remaining between them. In germline, CDR1 is SGHTA, CDR2 FQGNSA. CDR3 residues: CASSPRNTDTQYF. The CDR3, as DNA: TGTGCCAGCAGCCCACGGAACACAGATACGCAGTATTTT.

This clonotype was counted ten times or more. V usage is TRBV24-1 and J usage is TRBJ2-5; D unresolved. The V gene's germline CDR1 is KGHDR and CDR2 SFDVKD. Between the trimmed V and J ends, which lost 3 bases and 2 bases, there was a span of 18 bases. The CDR3 loop spans 17 amino acids. The CDR3 DNA follows: TGTGCCACCAGTGATGGTTCCCCCGGGCCTAAACAAGAGACCCAGTACTTC. Amino acid sequence: CATSDGSPGPKQETQYF.

This clonotype was detected ten times or more. This rearrangement joins TRBV7-9 to TRBJ2-5, with 7 positions matching TRBD2. The CDR3 totals 14 residues. Germline V gene data show CDR1 as SEHNR and CDR2 as FQNEAQ (reference sequence). Unmatched junction bases numbered 8, after V lost 7 bases and J lost 3 bases. The CDR3, as DNA: TGTGCCAGCACGTTCAGCGGGGTCGAAGAGACCCAGTACTTC. It codes for CASTFSGVEETQYF.

This clonotype was counted many times. The gene calls are TRBV20-1 and TRBJ1-6, with a tentative D call TRBD1 (5 bases). The CDR3 runs to 17 residues. V lost 0 bases, J lost 9 bases, and 21 bases lay in between. Germline loops: CDR1 DFQATT, CDR2 SNEGSKA (reference sequence). CDR3 region: CSARDPRATTGSSPLHF. In DNA form, the CDR3 reads TGCAGTGCTAGAGATCCCAGGGCAACGACCGGATCTTCACCCCTCCACTTT.

This clonotype was counted between two and nine times. A read error may be the cause here, since a much bigger clone is one base away. The chain has TRBV10-3 and TRBJ1-1; the match to TRBD1 covers 11 bases. Germline V lookup: CDR1 ENHRY, CDR2 SYGVKD. The length of the CDR3 is 15 residues. In DNA form, the CDR3 reads TGTGTCATCAGGAGGGACAGGGGGATTAACACTGAAGCTTTCTTT. This codes for CVIRRDRGINTEAFF.

This clonotype was observed at least ten times. The CDR3 region has the DNA TGCAGTGAGGCTCGGGGGCCCCGCGACAATGAGCAGTTCTTC. It specifies CSEARGPRDNEQFF. The chain combines TRBV20-1 with TRBJ2-1; D is perhaps TRBD1 or TRBD2 (6 bases each). The CDR3 length is 14 residues. Germline-derived CDR1 and CDR2 are DFQATT and SNEGSKA (reference sequence). V dropped 7 bases and J dropped 5 bases, with 18 bases sitting between them.

Many counts were recorded for this clonotype. The gene calls are TRBV29-1 and TRBJ1-1; D gene unclear. Trimming left V 1 base short and J 8 bases short, with 5 bases between. The CDR3 totals 10 residues. CDR1 is SQVTM, CDR2 ANQGSEA, per germline. The CDR3 reads CSVEGAEAFF. CDR3 bases: TGCAGCGTTGAAGGCGCAGAAGCTTTCTTT.

This clonotype was recorded many times. This chain links TRBV24-1 with TRBJ1-1, with D perhaps TRBD1 (5 bases). This CDR3 is built from 14 residues. The V gene lost 2 bases and the J gene lost 2 bases, with 8 bases spanning the gap. Looked up from germline, CDR1 is KGHDR and CDR2 is SFDVKD. CDR3 sequence: CATSDSGINTEAFF. CDR3 nucleotide sequence: TGTGCCACCAGTGATTCAGGGATTAACACTGAAGCTTTCTTT.

There are many counts of this clonotype. The chain joins TRBV20-1 to TRBJ2-2; 10 bases map to TRBD2. This CDR3 contains 14 residues. Germline CDR1 is DFQATT and CDR2 is SNEGSKA (reference sequence). After removal of 6 bases from V and 8 bases from J, the junction contained 9 bases not matched to a gene. CDR3 coding DNA: TGCAGTGCAGCACTAGCGGGGAGTTCTGGGGAGCTGTTTTTT. The encoded protein is CSAALAGSSGELFF.

The CDR3 DNA reads as TGTGCCACCCAAGTGTTCTTTAACAATTATAATACTGAAGCTTTCTTT. Translating it yields CATQVFFNNYNTEAFF. V and J are TRBV19 and TRBJ1-1; unclear D gene. The V gene lost 10 bases and the J gene lost 5 bases, with 26 bases spanning the gap. Germline V CDR1 and CDR2: LNHDA, SQIVND (reference sequence). This CDR3 spans 16 amino acids.

This clonotype was found many times. CDR3 sequence reads: CSAMRADTQYF. For the CDR3, the DNA is TGCAGTGCTATGCGCGCAGATACGCAGTATTTT. The chain links TRBV20-1 to TRBJ2-3; unclear D gene. Germline lookup yields CDR1 DFQATT and CDR2 SNEGSKA (reference sequence). The CDR3 runs to 11 residues. V dropped 4 bases and J dropped 4 bases, with 6 bases sitting between them.

The table lists this clonotype with many counts. The chain recombines TRBV29-1 with TRBJ2-7; D unresolved. Looked up from germline, CDR1 is SQVTM and CDR2 is ANQGSEA. V lost 4 bases and J lost 1, with 5 bases in between. This CDR3 has 11 residues. CDR3 DNA sequence: TGCAGCGTTGTGGGGTCCTACGAGCAGTACTTC. Its translation: CSVVGSYEQYF.

There are many counts of this clonotype. The chain carries TRBV4-2 and TRBJ2-3; D is unclear. The CDR3 has 16 residues. Germline CDR1 is LGHNA and CDR2 is YNFKEQ. V lost 1 base and J lost 2, with 13 bases in between. CDR3 region: CASSQAAYRITDTQYF. The CDR3, as DNA: TGTGCCAGCAGCCAAGCGGCCTACCGAATCACAGATACGCAGTATTTT.

This clonotype was recorded many times. The DNA for the CDR3 is TGCGCCAGCAGCGCCGGGACCCAGGCCAAAAACATTCAGTACTTC. Encoded protein: CASSAGTQAKNIQYF. V and J are TRBV5-1 and TRBJ2-4; TRBD1 or TRBD2 may be the D gene (5 bases each). V lost 4 bases and J lost 1, with 12 bases in between. This CDR3 comprises 15 residues. Germline lookup yields CDR1 SGHRS and CDR2 YFSETQ.

To note about this clonotype: One end of the junction does not line up with germline, which may come from a read error. The chain combines TRBV20-1 with TRBJ1-5; maybe TRBD1 (6 bases). The CDR3 totals 12 residues. The germline gives CDR1 DFQATT, CDR2 SNEGSKA (reference sequence). The CDR3 DNA reads as TGCAGTGCCCGGGACATTCGCAAGACCCAGAATTTT. This gives the protein CSARDIRKTQNF.

This clonotype was seen a handful of times. V usage is TRBV20-1 and J usage is TRBJ2-3; D is perhaps TRBD1 or TRBD2 (5 bases each). Germline V gene data show CDR1 as DFQATT and CDR2 as SNEGSKA (reference sequence). CDR3 length: 17 amino acids. With 5 bases removed from V and 3 bases from J, the gap between germline ends came to 24 bases. CDR3 sequence (DNA): TGCAGTGCTCGACTCGTATACCGGGACGCGAGAACAGATACGCAGTATTTT. It encodes CSARLVYRDARTDTQYF.

The sample holds many counts of this clonotype. Its ends do not fully match the called genes, so a read error is possible. CDR3 in DNA: TGCGCCAGCAGCCAAGCCACATTTCCGGGACAGGGGAATTCACCCCTACACTTT. Its protein is CASSQATFPGQGNSPLHF. The chain recombines TRBV4-3 with TRBJ1-6; 10 bases align to TRBD1. CDR3 size: 18 residues. Per germline, CDR1 LGHNA and CDR2 YSLEER.

This clonotype was recorded many times. The rearrangement joins TRBV29-1 to TRBJ2-7; D uncertain. Germline V gene lookup returns CDR1 SQVTM and CDR2 ANQGSEA. The V end was cut by 2 bases, the J end by 2 bases, with 7 bases between. The CDR3 contains 12 residues. CDR3 region: CSVEQSPYEQYF. For the CDR3, the DNA is TGCAGCGTTGAACAGAGTCCCTACGAGCAGTACTTC.

This clonotype was recorded at least ten times. V gene TRBV5-1 combines with J gene TRBJ2-3; unclear D gene. V lost 2 bases and J 4 bases, leaving 14 bases between the germline ends. This CDR3 has 15 residues. Germline assignment: CDR1 SGHRS and CDR2 YFSETQ. DNA of the CDR3: TGCGCCAGCAGCTTATCCAAATACTATGCAGATACGCAGTATTTT. Protein sequence: CASSLSKYYADTQYF. Variable domain in full (rest from reference TRBV5-1 and TRBJ2-3): KAGVTQTPRYLIKTRGQQVTLSCSPISGHRSVSWYQQTPGQGLQFLFEYFSETQRNKGNFPGRFSGRQFSNSRSEMNVSTLELGDSALYLCASSLSKYYADTQYFGPGTRLTVL.

This clonotype was seen many times. The chain employs TRBV10-3 and TRBJ1-2; the D gene is possibly TRBD1 (5 bases). This CDR3 spans 13 amino acids. Germline lookup yields CDR1 ENHRY and CDR2 SYGVKD. V was clipped by 9 bases and J by 2 bases, with 13 bases between them. CDR3 region: CAIQEGRNYGYTF. CDR3 bases: TGTGCCATTCAAGAGGGACGGAACTATGGCTACACCTTC.

This clonotype came up many times. This chain uses TRBV3-1 with TRBJ2-3, with D unresolved. The CDR3 has 16 amino acids. With 1 base removed from V and 3 bases from J, the gap between germline ends came to 14 bases. Germline CDR1 and CDR2: LGHDT and YNNKEL (reference sequence). The CDR3 protein is CASSQGVGSRTDTQYF. CDR3 in DNA: TGTGCCAGCAGCCAAGGAGTGGGGTCGAGAACAGATACGCAGTATTTT.